The 4 T cell receptor beta chains below were found in one sample sequenced in a study of cytomegalovirus exposure and HLA in healthy donors. Researchers ran the PCR with 60 Vbeta and 13 Jbeta primers. Some clones are missing from TCRdb's copy, which holds only in-frame ones; the method was immunoSEQ multiplex PCR. The sample consists of around 130,000 clones, around 83% of them appearing once. Material: PBMCs. These receptors came from a girl under 10 years old in good health and CMV-seronegative.

The chain carries TRBV27 and TRBJ1-5; D uncertain. The CDR3 length is 13 residues. The germline V and J ends were trimmed by 2 bases and 2 bases, with 4 bases remaining between them. Per germline, CDR1 MNHEY and CDR2 SMNVEV (reference sequence). The CDR3 sequence is CASSLRGNQPQHF. Here the CDR3 DNA reads TGTGCCAGCAGTTTACGAGGCAATCAGCCCCAGCATTTT.

The V and J genes are TRBV5-1 and TRBJ2-3, with 10 bases matching TRBD2. V was pared by 2 bases and J by 3 bases, with 12 bases of the junction left unmatched. In germline, CDR1 is SGHRS, CDR2 YFSETQ. CDR3 size: 18 residues. Written as DNA, the CDR3 is TGCGCCAGCAGCTTAAGGCCTAGCGGGGGCCGCGAAACAGATACGCAGTATTTT. Encoded protein: CASSLRPSGGRETDTQYF.

The sample holds a few counts of this clone. V and J are TRBV6-1 and TRBJ1-5; unclear D gene. The CDR3 loop spans 14 amino acids. Germline CDR1 MNHNS, CDR2 SASEGT. V was trimmed by 4 bases and J by 3 bases, leaving 10 bases between them. CDR3 protein: CASSVEPHNQPQHF. The CDR3 DNA reads TGTGCCAGCAGTGTTGAGCCGCACAATCAGCCCCAGCATTTT.

The chain uses TRBV13 and TRBJ2-5; 7 bases agree with TRBD1. J lost 2 bases, V lost 4 bases, and 10 bases had no gene match. Per germline, CDR1 PRHDT and CDR2 FYEKMQ (reference sequence). The CDR3 loop spans 16 amino acids. CDR3 protein: CASSSGTVGLQETQYF. In DNA form, the CDR3 reads TGTGCCAGCAGCTCCGGGACAGTGGGCCTACAAGAGACCCAGTACTTC.